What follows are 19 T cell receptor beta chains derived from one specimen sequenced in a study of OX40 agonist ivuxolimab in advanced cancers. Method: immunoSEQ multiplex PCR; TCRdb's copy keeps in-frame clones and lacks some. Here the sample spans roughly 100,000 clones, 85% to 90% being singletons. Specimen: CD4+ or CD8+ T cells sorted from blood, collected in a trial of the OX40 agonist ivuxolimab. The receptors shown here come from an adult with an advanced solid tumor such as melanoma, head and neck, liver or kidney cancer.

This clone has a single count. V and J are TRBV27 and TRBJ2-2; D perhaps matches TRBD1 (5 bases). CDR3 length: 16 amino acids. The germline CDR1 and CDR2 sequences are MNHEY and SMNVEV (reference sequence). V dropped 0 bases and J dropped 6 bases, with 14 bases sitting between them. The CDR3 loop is CASSLSPPGMAGELFF. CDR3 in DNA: TGTGCCAGCAGTTTATCGCCCCCAGGGATGGCCGGGGAGCTGTTTTTT.

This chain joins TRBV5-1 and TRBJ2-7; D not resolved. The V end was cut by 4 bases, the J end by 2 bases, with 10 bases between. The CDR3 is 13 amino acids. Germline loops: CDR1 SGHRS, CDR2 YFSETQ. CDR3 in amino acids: CASSPPRAYEQYF. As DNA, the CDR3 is TGCGCCAGCAGCCCGCCCCGAGCCTACGAGCAGTACTTC.

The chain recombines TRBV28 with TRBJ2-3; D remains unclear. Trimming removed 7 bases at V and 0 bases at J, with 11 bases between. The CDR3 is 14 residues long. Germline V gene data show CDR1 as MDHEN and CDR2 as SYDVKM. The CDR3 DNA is TGTGCCAGCATTTTCGGCGGTAGCACAGATACGCAGTATTTT. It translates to CASIFGGSTDTQYF.

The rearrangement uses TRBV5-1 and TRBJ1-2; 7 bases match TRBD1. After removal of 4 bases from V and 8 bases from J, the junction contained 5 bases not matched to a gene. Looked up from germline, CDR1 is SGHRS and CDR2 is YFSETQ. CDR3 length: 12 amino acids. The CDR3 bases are TGCGCCAGCAGCCCGACAGGGCGGGGCTACACCTTC. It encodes CASSPTGRGYTF. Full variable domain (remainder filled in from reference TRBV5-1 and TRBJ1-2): KAGVTQTPRYLIKTRGQQVTLSCSPISGHRSVSWYQQTPGQGLQFLFEYFSETQRNKGNFPGRFSGRQFSNSRSEMNVSTLELGDSALYLCASSPTGRGYTFGSGTRLTVV.

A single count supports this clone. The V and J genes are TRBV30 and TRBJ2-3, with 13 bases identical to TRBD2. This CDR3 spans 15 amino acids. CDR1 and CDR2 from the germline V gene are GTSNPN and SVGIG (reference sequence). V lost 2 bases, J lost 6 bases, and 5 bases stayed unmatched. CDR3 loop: CAWSWTSGGSDTQYF. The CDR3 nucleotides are TGTGCCTGGAGTTGGACTAGCGGGGGTTCGGATACGCAGTATTTT.

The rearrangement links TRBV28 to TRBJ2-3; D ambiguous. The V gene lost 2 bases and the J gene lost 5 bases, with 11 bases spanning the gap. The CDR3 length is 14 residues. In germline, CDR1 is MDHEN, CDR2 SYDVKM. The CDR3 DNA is TGTGCCAGCAGTTTACGGCAGATAGGAGATACGCAGTATTTT. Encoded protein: CASSLRQIGDTQYF.

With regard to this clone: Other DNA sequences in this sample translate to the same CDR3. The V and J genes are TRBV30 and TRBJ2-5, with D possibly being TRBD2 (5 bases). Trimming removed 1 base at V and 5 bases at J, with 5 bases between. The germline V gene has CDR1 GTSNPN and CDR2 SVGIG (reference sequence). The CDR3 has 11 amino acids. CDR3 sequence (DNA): TGTGCCTGGAGTGCGGGGGAGACCCAGTACTTC. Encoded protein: CAWSAGETQYF.

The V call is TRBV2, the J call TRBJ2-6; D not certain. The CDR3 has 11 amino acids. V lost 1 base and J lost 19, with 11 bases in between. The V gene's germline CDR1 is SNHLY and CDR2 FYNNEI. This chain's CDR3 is CASSEGELPTF. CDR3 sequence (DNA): TGTGCCAGCAGTGAAGGGGAACTACCAACTTTC.

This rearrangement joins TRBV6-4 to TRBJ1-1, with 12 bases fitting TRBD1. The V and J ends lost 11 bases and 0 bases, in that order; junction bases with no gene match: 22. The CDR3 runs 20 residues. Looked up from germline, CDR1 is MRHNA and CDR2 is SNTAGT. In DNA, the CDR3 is TGTGCCGGCCGAAATGCCGGGACAGGGGGCAATAAGGGCGTGAACACTGAAGCTTTCTTT. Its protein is CAGRNAGTGGNKGVNTEAFF.

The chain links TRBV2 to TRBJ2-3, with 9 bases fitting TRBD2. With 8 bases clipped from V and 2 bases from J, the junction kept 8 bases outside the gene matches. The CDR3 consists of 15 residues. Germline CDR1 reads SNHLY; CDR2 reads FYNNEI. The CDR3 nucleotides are TGTGCCAGCGTCAATCCTAGCGGGGCCACAGATACGCAGTATTTT. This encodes CASVNPSGATDTQYF.

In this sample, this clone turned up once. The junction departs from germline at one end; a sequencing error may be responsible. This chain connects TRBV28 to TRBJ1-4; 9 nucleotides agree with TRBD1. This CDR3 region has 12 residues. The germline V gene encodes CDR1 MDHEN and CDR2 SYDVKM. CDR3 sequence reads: CASSQTKGQGGF. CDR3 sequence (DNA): TGTGCCAGCAGCCAGACCAAGGGACAGGGTGGTTTT.

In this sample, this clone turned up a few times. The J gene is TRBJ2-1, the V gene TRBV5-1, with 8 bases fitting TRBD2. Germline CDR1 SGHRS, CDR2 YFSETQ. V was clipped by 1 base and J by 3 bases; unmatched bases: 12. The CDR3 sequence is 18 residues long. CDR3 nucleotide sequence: TGCGCCAGCAGCTTGCCCAAACTAGCGGAAAGAATCTACAATGAGCAGTTCTTC. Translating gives CASSLPKLAERIYNEQFF.

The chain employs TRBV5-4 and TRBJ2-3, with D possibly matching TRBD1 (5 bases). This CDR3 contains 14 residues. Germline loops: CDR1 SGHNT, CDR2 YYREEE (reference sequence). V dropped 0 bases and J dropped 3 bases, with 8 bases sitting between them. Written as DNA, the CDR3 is TGTGCCAGCAGCTTGGGACAGAATACAGATACGCAGTATTTT. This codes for CASSLGQNTDTQYF. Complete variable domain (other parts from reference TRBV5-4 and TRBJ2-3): ETGVTQSPTHLIKTRGQQVTLRCSSQSGHNTVSWYQQALGQGPQFIFQYYREEENGRGNFPPRFSGLQFPNYSSELNVNALELDDSALYLCASSLGQNTDTQYFGPGTRLTVL.

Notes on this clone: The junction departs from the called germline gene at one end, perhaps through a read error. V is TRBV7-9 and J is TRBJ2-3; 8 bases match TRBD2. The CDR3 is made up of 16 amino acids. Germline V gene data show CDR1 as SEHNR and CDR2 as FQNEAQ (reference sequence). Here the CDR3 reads CASTLAGRLVGDTQYF. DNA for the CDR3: TGTGCCAGCACCTTAGCGGGGAGGCTAGTAGGAGATACGCAGTATTTT.

DNA of the CDR3: TGTGCCACGGGAATTGGTGAGGCCGGGGAGCTGTTTTTT. Translated, it gives CATGIGEAGELFF. The chain employs TRBV28 and TRBJ2-2; D possibly corresponds to TRBD2 (5 bases). V lost 10 bases and J 6 bases, leaving 15 bases between the germline ends. This CDR3 region has 13 residues. Germline V gene sequence: CDR1 MDHEN, CDR2 SYDVKM.

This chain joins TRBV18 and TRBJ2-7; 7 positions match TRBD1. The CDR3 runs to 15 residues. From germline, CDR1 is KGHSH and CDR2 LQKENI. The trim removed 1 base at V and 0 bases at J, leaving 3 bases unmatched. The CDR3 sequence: CASSPRGTDSYEQYF. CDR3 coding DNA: TGTGCCAGCTCACCACGGGGGACAGACTCCTACGAGCAGTACTTC.

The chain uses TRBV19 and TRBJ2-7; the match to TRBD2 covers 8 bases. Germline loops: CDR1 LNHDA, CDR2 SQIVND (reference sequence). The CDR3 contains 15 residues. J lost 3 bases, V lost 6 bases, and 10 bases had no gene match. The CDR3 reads CASRLADPGGYEQYF. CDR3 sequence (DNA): TGTGCCAGTAGACTAGCGGACCCCGGGGGCTACGAGCAGTACTTC.

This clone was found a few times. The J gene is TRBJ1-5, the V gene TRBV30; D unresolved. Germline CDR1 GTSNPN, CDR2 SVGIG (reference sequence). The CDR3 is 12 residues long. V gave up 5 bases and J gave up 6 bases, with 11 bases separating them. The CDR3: CAWEAGSQPQHF. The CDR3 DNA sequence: TGTGCCTGGGAGGCAGGAAGTCAGCCCCAGCATTTT.

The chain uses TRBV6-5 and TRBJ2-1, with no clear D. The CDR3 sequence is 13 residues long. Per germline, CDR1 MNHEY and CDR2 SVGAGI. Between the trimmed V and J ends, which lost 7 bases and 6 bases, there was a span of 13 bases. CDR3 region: CASIYWATNEQFF. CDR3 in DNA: TGTGCCAGCATCTACTGGGCGACCAATGAGCAGTTCTTC.